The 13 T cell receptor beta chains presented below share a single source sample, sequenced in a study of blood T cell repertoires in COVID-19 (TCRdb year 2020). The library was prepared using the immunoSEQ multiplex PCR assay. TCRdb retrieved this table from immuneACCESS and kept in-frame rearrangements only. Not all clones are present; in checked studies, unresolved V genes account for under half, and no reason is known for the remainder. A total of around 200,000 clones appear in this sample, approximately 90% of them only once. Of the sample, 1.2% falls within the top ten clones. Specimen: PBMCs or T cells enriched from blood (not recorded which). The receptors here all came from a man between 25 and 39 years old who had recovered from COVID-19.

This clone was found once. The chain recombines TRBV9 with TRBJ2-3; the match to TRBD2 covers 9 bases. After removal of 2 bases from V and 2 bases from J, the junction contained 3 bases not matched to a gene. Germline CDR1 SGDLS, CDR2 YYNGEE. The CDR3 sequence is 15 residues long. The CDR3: CASSVSGGLTDTQYF. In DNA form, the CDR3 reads TGTGCCAGCAGCGTGAGCGGGGGGCTCACAGATACGCAGTATTTT.

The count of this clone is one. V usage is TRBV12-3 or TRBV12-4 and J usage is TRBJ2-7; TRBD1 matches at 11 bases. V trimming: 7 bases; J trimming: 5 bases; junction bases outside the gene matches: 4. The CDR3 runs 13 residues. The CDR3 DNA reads TGTGCCAGCAACAAGGGACAGGGGGACGAGCAGTACTTC. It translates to CASNKGQGDEQYF.

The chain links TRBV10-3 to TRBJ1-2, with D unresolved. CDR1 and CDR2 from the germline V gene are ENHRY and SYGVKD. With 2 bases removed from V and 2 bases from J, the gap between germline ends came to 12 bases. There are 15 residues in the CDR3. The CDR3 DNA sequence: TGTGCCATCAGTGAGGGAGGGTTCGAAAACTATGGCTACACCTTC. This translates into CAISEGGFENYGYTF.

CDR3: CASSLVQGDNQPQHF. DNA of the CDR3: TGTGCCAGCAGCTTGGTACAGGGGGACAATCAGCCCCAGCATTTT. V usage is TRBV7-9 and J usage is TRBJ1-5; TRBD1 matches 8 bases. The CDR3 runs 15 residues. CDR1 is SEHNR and CDR2 is FQNEAQ in the germline V gene (reference sequence). Trimming removed 3 bases from V and 3 bases from J; junction bases left unmatched: 4.

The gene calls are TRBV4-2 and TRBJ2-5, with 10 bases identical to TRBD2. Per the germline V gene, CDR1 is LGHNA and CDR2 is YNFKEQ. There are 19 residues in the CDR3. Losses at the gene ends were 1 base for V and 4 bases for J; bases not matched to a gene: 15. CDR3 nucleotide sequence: TGTGCCAGCAGCCAAGGCAGCGGGGGGGATAAACTGGGGAGAGAGACCCAGTACTTC. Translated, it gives CASSQGSGGDKLGRETQYF.

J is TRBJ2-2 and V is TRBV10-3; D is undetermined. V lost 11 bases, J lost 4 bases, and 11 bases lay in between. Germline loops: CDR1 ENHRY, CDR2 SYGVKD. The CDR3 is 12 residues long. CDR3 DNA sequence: TGTGCCGTCGACAAGACCACCGGGGAGCTGTTTTTT. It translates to CAVDKTTGELFF.

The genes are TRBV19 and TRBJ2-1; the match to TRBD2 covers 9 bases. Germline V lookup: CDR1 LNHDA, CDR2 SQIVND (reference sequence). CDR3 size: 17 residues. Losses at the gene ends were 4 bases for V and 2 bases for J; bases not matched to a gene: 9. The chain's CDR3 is CASSNGGLAGPYNEQFF. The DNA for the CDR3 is TGTGCCAGTAGTAATGGGGGTCTAGCGGGACCCTACAATGAGCAGTTCTTC.

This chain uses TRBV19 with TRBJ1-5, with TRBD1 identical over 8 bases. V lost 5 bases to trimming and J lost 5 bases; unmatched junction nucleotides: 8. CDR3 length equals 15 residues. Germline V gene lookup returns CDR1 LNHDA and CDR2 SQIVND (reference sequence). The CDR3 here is CASSFKTDRDQPQHF. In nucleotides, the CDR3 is TGTGCCAGTAGTTTCAAGACGGACAGGGATCAGCCCCAGCATTTT.

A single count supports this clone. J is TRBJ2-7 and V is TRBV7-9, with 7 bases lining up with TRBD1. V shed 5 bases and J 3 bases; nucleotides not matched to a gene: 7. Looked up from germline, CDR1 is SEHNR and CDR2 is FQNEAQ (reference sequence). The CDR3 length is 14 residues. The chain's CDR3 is CASSPSTGRYEQYF. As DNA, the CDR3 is TGTGCCAGCAGCCCATCGACAGGGCGCTACGAGCAGTACTTC.

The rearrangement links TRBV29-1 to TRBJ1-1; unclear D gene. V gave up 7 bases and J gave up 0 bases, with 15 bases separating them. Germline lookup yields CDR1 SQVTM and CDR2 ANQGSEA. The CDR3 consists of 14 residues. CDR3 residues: CSGKSTSMNTEAFF. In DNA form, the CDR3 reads TGCAGCGGGAAATCGACAAGTATGAACACTGAAGCTTTCTTT.

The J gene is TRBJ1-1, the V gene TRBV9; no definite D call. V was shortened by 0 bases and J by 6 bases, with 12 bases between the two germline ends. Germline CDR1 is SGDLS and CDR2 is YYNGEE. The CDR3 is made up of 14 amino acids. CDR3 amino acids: CASSVELGRSEAFF. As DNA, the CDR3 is TGTGCCAGCAGCGTAGAGCTTGGCAGGTCTGAAGCTTTCTTT.

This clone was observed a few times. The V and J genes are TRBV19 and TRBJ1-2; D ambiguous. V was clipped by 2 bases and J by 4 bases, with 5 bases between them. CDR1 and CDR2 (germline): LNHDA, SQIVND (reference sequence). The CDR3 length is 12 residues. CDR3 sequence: CASSIQSYGYTF. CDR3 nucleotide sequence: TGTGCCAGTAGTATACAGTCCTATGGCTACACCTTC. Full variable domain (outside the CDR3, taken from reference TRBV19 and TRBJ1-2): DGGITQSPKYLFRKEGQNVTLSCEQNLNHDAMYWYRQDPGQGLRLIYYSQIVNDFQKGDIAEGYSVSREKKESFPLTVTSAQKNPTAFYLCASSIQSYGYTFGSGTRLTVV.

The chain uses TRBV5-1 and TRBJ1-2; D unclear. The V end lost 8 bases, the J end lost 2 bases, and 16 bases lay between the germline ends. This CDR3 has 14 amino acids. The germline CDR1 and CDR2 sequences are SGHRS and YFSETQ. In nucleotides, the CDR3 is TGCGCCAGTGATTCACAATTAACCAACTATGGCTACACCTTC. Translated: CASDSQLTNYGYTF.